This TCR beta chain derives from a study of blood T cell repertoires in COVID-19. Study background: COVID-19 samples from acute and convalescent phases originated in the United States, Italy and Spain. PBMCs, B-cell-depleted T cells, or T cells provided the cDNA or gDNA that made up the material.

Clones were read by immunoSEQ multiplex PCR, and TCRdb kept only the in-frame ones, dropping some. Here the sample spans about 46,000 clones, 70% to 90% being singletons. The CDR3 loop spans 15 amino acids. CDR1 and CDR2 (germline): LNHDA, SQIVND (reference sequence). V dropped 5 bases and J dropped 1; count of bases not matched to a gene: 6. J is TRBJ1-1 and V is TRBV19; 8 nucleotides align to TRBD1. The sequence derives from an elderly woman with COVID-19, enrolled during active disease. Input material: peripheral blood. The CDR3 bases are TGTGCCAGTAGTCGGACAGGGTTATCGAACACTGAAGCTTTCTTT. It encodes CASSRTGLSNTEAFF. The complete variable domain, with remaining parts taken from reference TRBV19 and TRBJ1-1, reads DGGITQSPKYLFRKEGQNVTLSCEQNLNHDAMYWYRQDPGQGLRLIYYSQIVNDFQKGDIAEGYSVSREKKESFPLTVTSAQKNPTAFYLCASSRTGLSNTEAFFGQGTRLTVV.